The text below deals with one T cell receptor (beta chain). There are 15 residues in the CDR3. Trimming cost V 0 bases and J 4 bases, with 11 bases left between them. Germline CDR1 reads SGDLS; CDR2 reads YYNGEE. This record belongs to a study of T cell changes during pregnancy in multiple sclerosis. The assay was immunoSEQ multiplex PCR, and TCRdb's table has in-frame clones only and misses some. The table records just under 80,000 clones, about 93% of them present only once. This sample comprised peripheral blood, obtained in the second trimester of pregnancy. The chain has TRBV9 and TRBJ1-3; D unresolved. The sequence derives from a female donor in good health, enrolled as a control in a pregnancy study. Here the CDR3 DNA reads TGTGCCAGCAGCGTAGGAGAAGTACTGGGAAACACCATATATTTT. Amino acids: CASSVGEVLGNTIYF.